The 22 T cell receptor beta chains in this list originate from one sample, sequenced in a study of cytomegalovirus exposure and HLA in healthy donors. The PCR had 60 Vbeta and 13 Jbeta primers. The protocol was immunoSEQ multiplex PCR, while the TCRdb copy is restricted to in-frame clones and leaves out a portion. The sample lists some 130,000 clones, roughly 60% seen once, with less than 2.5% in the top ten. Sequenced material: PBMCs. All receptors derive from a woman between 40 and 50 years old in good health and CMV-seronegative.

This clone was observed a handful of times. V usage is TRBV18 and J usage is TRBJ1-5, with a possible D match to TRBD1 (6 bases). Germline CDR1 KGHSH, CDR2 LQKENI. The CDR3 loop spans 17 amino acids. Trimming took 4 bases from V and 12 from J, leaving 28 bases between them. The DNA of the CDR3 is TGTGCCAGCTCACGCAGCGTGGGGGGCGGGAGTCAGCCAAACCAGCATTTT. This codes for CASSRSVGGGSQPNQHF. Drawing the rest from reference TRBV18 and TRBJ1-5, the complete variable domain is NAGVMQNPRHLVRRRGQEARLRCSPMKGHSHVYWYRQLPEEGLKFMVYLQKENIIDESGMPKERFSAEFPKEGPSILRIQQVVRGDSAAYFCASSRSVGGGSQPNQHFGDGTRLSIL.

DNA of the CDR3: TGTGCCAGCAGTTTCGGCACAGCCTACGAGCAGTACTTC. Amino acid sequence: CASSFGTAYEQYF. The chain has TRBV27 and TRBJ2-7; D not resolved. The CDR3 covers 13 residues. The V gene's germline CDR1 is MNHEY and CDR2 SMNVEV (reference sequence). Trimming removed 3 bases at V and 2 bases at J, with 8 bases between.

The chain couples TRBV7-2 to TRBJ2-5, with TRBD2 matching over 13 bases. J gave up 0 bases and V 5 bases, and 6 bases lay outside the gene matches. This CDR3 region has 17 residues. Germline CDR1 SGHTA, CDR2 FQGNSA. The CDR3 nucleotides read TGTGCCAGCAGCGCACCCGGACTAGCGGGGGACCAAGAGACCCAGTACTTC. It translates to CASSAPGLAGDQETQYF.

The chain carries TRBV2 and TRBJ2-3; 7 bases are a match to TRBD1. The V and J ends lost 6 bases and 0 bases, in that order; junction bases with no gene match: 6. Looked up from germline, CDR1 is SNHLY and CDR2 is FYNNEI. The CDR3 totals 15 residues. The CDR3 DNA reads TGTGCCAGCAGCCCCGACAGGGTGAGCACAGATACGCAGTATTTT. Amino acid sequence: CASSPDRVSTDTQYF.

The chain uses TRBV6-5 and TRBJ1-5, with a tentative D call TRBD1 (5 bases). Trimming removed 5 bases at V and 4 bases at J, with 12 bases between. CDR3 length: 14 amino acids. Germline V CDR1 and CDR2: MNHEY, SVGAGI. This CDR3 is CASSAAGLNQPQHF. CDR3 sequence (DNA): TGTGCCAGCAGTGCTGCAGGGCTAAATCAGCCCCAGCATTTT.

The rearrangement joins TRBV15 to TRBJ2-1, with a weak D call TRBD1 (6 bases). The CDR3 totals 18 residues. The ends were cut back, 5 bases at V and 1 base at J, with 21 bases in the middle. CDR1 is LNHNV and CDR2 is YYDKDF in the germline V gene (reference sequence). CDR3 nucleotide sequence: TGTGCCACCAGCCGAGGTCGAAGAGGGGGTACGTCCTACAATGAGCAGTTCTTC. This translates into CATSRGRRGGTSYNEQFF.

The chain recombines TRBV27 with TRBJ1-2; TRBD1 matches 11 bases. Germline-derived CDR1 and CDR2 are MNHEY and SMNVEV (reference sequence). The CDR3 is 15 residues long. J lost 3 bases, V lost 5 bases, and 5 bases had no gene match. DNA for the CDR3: TGTGCCAGCAGTCCGCGGACAGGGGGCGACTATGGCTACACCTTC. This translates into CASSPRTGGDYGYTF.

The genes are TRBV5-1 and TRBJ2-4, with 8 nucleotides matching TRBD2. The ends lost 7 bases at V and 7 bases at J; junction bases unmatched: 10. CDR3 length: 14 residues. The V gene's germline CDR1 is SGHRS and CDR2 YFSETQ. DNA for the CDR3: TGCGCCAGCTCCCGCGCGGGGGGCGGTAACATTCAGTACTTC. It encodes CASSRAGGGNIQYF.

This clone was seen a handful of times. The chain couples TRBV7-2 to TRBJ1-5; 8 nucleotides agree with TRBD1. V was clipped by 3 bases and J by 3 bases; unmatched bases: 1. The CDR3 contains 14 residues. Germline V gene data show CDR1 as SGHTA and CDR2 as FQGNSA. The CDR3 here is CASSLTGVNQPQHF. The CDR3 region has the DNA TGTGCCAGCAGCTTGACAGGGGTCAATCAGCCCCAGCATTTT.

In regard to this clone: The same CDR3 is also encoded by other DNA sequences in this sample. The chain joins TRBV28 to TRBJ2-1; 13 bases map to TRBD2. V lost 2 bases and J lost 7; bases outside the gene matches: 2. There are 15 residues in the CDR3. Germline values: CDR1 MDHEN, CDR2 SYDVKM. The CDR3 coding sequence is TGTGCCAGCAGTTTAACTAGCGGGGGGGCAAATGAGCAGTTCTTC. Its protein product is CASSLTSGGANEQFF.

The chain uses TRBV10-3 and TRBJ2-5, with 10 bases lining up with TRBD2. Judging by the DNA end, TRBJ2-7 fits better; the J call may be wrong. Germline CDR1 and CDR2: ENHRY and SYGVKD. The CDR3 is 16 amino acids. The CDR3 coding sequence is TGTGCCATCAGTGGGCCTAGCGGGGGCCGAACCTACGAGCAGTACTTC. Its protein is CAISGPSGGRTYEQYF.

The CDR3 spells CASSLGPGTGGETQYF. CDR3 DNA sequence: TGCGCCAGCAGCTTGGGCCCCGGGACAGGAGGAGAGACCCAGTACTTC. The gene calls are TRBV5-1 and TRBJ2-5, with 8 bases fitting TRBD1. Germline V gene data show CDR1 as SGHRS and CDR2 as YFSETQ. The trim removed 0 bases at V and 4 bases at J, leaving 8 bases unmatched. The CDR3 runs 16 residues.

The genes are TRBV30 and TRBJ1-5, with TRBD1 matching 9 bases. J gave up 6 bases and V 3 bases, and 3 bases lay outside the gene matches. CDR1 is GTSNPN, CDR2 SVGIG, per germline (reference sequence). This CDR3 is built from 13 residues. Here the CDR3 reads CAWRGQGGQPQHF. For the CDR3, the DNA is TGTGCCTGGAGGGGACAGGGTGGTCAGCCCCAGCATTTT.

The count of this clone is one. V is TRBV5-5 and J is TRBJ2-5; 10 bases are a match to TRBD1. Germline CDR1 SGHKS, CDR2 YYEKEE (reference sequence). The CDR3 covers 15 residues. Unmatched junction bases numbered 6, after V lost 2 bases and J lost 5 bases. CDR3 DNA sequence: TGTGCCAGCAGCTTCGGACAGGGGGTTGGGGAGACCCAGTACTTC. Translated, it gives CASSFGQGVGETQYF.

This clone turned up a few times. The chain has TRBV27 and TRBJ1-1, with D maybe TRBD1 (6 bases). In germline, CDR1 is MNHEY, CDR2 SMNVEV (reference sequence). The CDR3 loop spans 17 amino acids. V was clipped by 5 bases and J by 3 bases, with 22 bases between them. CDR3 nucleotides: TGTGCCAGCAGTCCCTTTTACTTACAGGGCCGAGACACTGAAGCTTTCTTT. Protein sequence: CASSPFYLQGRDTEAFF.

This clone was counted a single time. This CDR3 is CASSASTDTQYF. CDR3 sequence (DNA): TGTGCCAGCAGCGCTAGCACAGATACGCAGTATTTT. The rearrangement joins TRBV9 to TRBJ2-3; D gene unclear. Germline lookup yields CDR1 SGDLS and CDR2 YYNGEE. CDR3 size: 12 residues. V was pared by 3 bases and J by 0 bases, with 2 bases between.

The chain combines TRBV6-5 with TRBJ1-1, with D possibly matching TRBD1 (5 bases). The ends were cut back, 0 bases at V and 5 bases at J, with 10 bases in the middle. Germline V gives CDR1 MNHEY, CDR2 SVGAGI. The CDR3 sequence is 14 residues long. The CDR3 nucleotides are TGTGCCAGCAGTTACTCAAGGACACCTACTGAAGCTTTCTTT. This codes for CASSYSRTPTEAFF.

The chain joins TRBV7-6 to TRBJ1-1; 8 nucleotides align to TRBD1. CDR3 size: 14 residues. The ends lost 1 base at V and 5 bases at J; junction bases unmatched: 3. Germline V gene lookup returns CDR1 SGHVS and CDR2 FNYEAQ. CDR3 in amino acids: CASSLGQGRTEAFF. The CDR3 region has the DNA TGTGCCAGCAGCTTAGGACAGGGGAGGACTGAAGCTTTCTTT.

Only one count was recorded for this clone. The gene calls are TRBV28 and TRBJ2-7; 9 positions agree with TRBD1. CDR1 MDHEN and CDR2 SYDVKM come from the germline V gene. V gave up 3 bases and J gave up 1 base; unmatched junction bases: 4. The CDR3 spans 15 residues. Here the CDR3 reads CASSFPGTGSYEQYF. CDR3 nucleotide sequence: TGTGCCAGCAGTTTCCCCGGGACAGGGTCCTACGAGCAGTACTTC.

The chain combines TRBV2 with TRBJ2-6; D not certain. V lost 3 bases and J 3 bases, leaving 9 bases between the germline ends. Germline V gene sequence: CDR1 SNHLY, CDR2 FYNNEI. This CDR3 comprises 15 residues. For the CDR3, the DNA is TGTGCCAGCAGTGAGCTGGCCCGTGGGGCCAACGTCCTGACTTTC. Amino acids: CASSELARGANVLTF.

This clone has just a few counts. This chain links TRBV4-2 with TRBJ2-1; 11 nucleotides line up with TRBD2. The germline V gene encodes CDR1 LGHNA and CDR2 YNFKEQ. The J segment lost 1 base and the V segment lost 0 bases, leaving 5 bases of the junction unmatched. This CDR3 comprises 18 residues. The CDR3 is CASSQDPRLAGSYNEQFF. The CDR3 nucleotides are TGTGCCAGCAGCCAAGATCCGCGACTAGCGGGGTCCTACAATGAGCAGTTCTTC.

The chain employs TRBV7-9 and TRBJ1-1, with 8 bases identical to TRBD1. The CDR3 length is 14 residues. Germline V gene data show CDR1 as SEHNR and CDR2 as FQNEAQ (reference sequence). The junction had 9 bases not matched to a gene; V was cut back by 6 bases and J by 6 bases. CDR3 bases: TGTGCCAGCAGTTATGGACAGGGAGGCCCTGAAGCTTTCTTT. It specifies CASSYGQGGPEAFF.